These 6 T cell receptor beta chains share one sample of origin, sequenced in a study of glioma-infiltrating T cells after dendritic cell vaccination. Only in-frame clones appear in the TCRdb table, and some are missing; sequencing was by immunoSEQ multiplex PCR. The sample consists of around 90,000 clones, roughly 77% of them appearing once. The time point here: after dendritic cell vaccination, including at tumor progression/relapse. This sample comprised blood, obtained after dendritic cell vaccination. The receptor set was obtained from a human donor with glioblastoma.

This chain connects TRBV28 to TRBJ1-2, with D possibly TRBD1 on 6 matching bases. The CDR3 sequence is 19 residues long. Trimming took off 6 bases at V and 2 bases at J, with 28 bases between the two ends. Germline V gene lookup returns CDR1 MDHEN and CDR2 SYDVKM. CDR3 region: CASSSKLGVAGGANYGYTF. The CDR3 DNA reads TGTGCCAGCAGCTCTAAATTAGGGGTGGCGGGGGGCGCGAACTATGGCTACACCTTC.

The genes are TRBV6-1 and TRBJ1-2; TRBD1 matches at 7 bases. The CDR3 covers 16 residues. With 0 bases clipped from V and 4 bases from J, the junction kept 8 bases outside the gene matches. CDR1 and CDR2 from the germline V gene are MNHNS and SASEGT. CDR3 DNA sequence: TGTGCCAGCAGTGAAGCGAACAGACAGGGCCTCTATGGCTACACCTTC. The encoded protein is CASSEANRQGLYGYTF.

The chain joins TRBV6-5 to TRBJ1-2; the D is unclear. Trimming left V 2 bases short and J 0 bases short, with 10 bases between. The germline V gene encodes CDR1 MNHEY and CDR2 SVGAGI. This CDR3 is 15 amino acids long. The CDR3 nucleotides read TGTGCCAGCAGTTACGATGCTTTAGCTAACTATGGCTACACCTTC. Its translation: CASSYDALANYGYTF.

The CDR3 nucleotides are TGTGCCAGCAGGCGGACAGGGGACTCTGGAAACACCATATATTTT. It encodes CASRRTGDSGNTIYF. The V gene is TRBV6-1, the J gene TRBJ1-3; 9 bases are a match to TRBD1. The length of the CDR3 is 15 residues. CDR1 is MNHNS, CDR2 SASEGT, per germline. The junction had 3 bases not matched to a gene; V was cut back by 6 bases and J by 0 bases.

The rearrangement links TRBV10-2 to TRBJ2-3, with D maybe TRBD2 (6 bases). Germline V gene data show CDR1 as WSHSY and CDR2 as SAAADI. The V end lost 6 bases, the J end lost 0 bases, and 16 bases lay between the germline ends. This CDR3 has 16 amino acids. CDR3 protein: CASSLGSGGSTDTQYF. The CDR3 nucleotides read TGCGCCAGCAGCCTAGGTAGCGGTGGTAGCACAGATACGCAGTATTTT.

This clone was recorded a few times. The genes are TRBV7-2 and TRBJ1-5, with D tentatively TRBD1 (6 bases). The V end lost 0 bases, the J end lost 6 bases, and 18 bases lay between the germline ends. The CDR3 consists of 17 residues. Germline CDR1 reads SGHTA; CDR2 reads FQGNSA. The CDR3 loop reads CASSLAGGGQGSQPQHF. The CDR3 nucleotides read TGTGCCAGCAGCTTAGCGGGGGGGGGACAAGGGAGTCAGCCCCAGCATTTT.